The T cell receptor (beta chain) under discussion was sequenced for a study of beta chain features in type 1 diabetes. General study results and limits: Type 1 diabetes patients had TCRB CDR3s that were shorter (moderately but significantly so) in all four CD4+ subsets.

In germline, CDR1 is SEHNR, CDR2 FQNEAQ (reference sequence). CDR3 length equals 11 residues. Trimming left V 2 bases short and J 12 bases short, with 8 bases between. With respect to this clone: Antigen specificity is unknown.

Isolated RNA was reverse transcribed in full, so expressed TCRB transcripts were sequenced. Libraries were prepared by immunoSEQ multiplex PCR; TCRdb keeps only in-frame clonotypes and omits some of them. There are about 16,000 clones in the sample; 45% to 55% occur only once, and 0.45% to 0.55% lies in the top ten. This rearrangement joins TRBV7-9 to TRBJ2-1; D is unresolved. The sequence was collected from a woman in her late teens or twenties in good health. Sequencing was carried out using stem cell memory CD4+ T cells from blood. CDR3 sequence reads: CASSLRAGQFF. The DNA of the CDR3 is TGTGCCAGCAGCTTACGAGCAGGGCAGTTCTTC.